The source of this T cell receptor (beta chain) is a study of T-cell memory formation after mild COVID-19. In its sample, this clonotype was seen a few times. The V gene lost 5 bases and the J gene lost 1 base, with 15 bases spanning the gap. This CDR3 comprises 15 residues. TCRdb recomputed calls from the 5' RACE reads with MiXCR, one row per CDR3 protein. The sample lists under 400,000 distinct CDR3 sequences, roughly 21% occurring once. Sequences were obtained from PBMCs or a T cell subset sorted from them (not recorded which). The sequence was obtained from an adult woman who had mild COVID-19 (a few samples of this study predate the infection). Cell type and time point are not known. The chain employs TRBV12-3 or TRBV12-4 and TRBJ2-7, with a weak D call TRBD2 (6 bases). CDR3 DNA: TGTGCCAGCAGTCCCGCGGGGTCAGGGTCCTACGAGCAGTACTTC. Its translation is CASSPAGSGSYEQYF.